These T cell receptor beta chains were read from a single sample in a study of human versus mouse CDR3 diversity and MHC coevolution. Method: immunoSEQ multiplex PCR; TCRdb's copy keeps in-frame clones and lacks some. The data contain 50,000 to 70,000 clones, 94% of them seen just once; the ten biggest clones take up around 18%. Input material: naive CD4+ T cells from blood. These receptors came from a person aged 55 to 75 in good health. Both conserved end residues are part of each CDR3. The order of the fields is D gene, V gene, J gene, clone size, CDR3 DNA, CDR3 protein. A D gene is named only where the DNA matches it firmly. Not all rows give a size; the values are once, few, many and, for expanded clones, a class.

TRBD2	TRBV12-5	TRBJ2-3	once	TGTGCTAGTGGTGCTCCGGGACTAGCGGGGTTGCCAACGCAGTATTTT	CASGAPGLAGLPTQYF
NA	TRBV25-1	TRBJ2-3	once	TGTGCCAGCAGTTACACAGATACGCAGTATTTT	CASSYTDTQYF
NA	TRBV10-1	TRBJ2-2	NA	TGCGCCAGCAGTGAAATCGGAGGTGCCGGGGAGCTGTTTTTT	CASSEIGGAGELFF
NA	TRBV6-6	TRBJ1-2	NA	TGTGCCAGCAGTTACGATACGGACTATGGCTACACCTTC	CASSYDTDYGYTF
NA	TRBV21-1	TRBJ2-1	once	TGTGCCACCGGAACCGGGGGGAACAATGAGCAGTTCTTC	CATGTGGNNEQFF
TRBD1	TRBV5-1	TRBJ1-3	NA	TGCGCCAGCAGCTTAAGCCCGACAGGGTCTGGAAACACCATATATTTT	CASSLSPTGSGNTIYF
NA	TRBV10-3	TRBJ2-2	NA	TGTGCCATCAGTGAGAACCCGGGAAACCCAACCGGGGAGCTGTTTTTT	CAISENPGNPTGELFF
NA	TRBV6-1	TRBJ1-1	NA	TGTGCCAGCAGTGAAAGGCGGTCGAACACTGAAGCTTTCTTT	CASSERRSNTEAFF
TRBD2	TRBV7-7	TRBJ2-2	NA	TGTGCCAGCAGCTTAGACGCGGGAGTTGGCACCGGGGAGCTGTTTTTT	CASSLDAGVGTGELFF
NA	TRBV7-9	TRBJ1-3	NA	TGTGCCAGCAGCGGCCTGCGACAGACGGGCCCCTCTGGAAACACCATATATTTT	CASSGLRQTGPSGNTIYF
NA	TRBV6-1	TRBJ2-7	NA	TGTGCCAGCAGTGATTTAGGAGGCCGAGAAGTCCCAGCCCACGAGCAGTACTTC	CASSDLGGREVPAHEQYF
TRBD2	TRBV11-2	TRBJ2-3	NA	TGTGCCAGCAGCCTAGCGGGAGGTCGACCAGATACGCAGTATTTT	CASSLAGGRPDTQYF
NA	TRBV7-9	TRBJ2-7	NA	TGTGCCAGCAGCTTAGCAGGGGAGGTCTACGAGCAGTACTTC	CASSLAGEVYEQYF
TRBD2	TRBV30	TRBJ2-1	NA	TGTGCCTGGAGTGTAGGGACTAGCGGCTACAATGAGCAGTTCTTC	CAWSVGTSGYNEQFF
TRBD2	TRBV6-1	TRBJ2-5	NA	TGTGCCAGCCGGGGACTAGCGGGAGATGAGACCCAGTACTTC	CASRGLAGDETQYF
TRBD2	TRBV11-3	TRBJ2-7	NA	TGTGCCAGCAGCTTAGATCTCGGGACTACAACCTACGAGCAGTACTTC	CASSLDLGTTTYEQYF
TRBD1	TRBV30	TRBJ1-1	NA	TGTGCCTGGCTCGGACAGGCAACGACTGAAGCTTTCTTT	CAWLGQATTEAFF
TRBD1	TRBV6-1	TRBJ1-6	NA	TGTGCCAGCAACCTCAGACAGGGGGCTGACTCACCCCTCCACTTT	CASNLRQGADSPLHF
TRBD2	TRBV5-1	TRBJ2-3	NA	TGCGCCAGCAGTCACGGGACTAGCGGTGCAGATACGCAGTATTTT	CASSHGTSGADTQYF
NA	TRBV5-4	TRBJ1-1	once	TGTGCCAGCAGCTTGGGCGGGAGAGTGAAGAACACTGAAGCTTTCTTT	CASSLGGRVKNTEAFF
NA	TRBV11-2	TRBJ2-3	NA	TGTGCCAGCAGCTTAGATTATAGCACAGATACGCAGTATTTT	CASSLDYSTDTQYF
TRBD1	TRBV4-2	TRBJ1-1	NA	TGTGCCAGCAGCCAGGATGGGACAGGGGGTCCTATGAACACTGAAGCTTTCTTT	CASSQDGTGGPMNTEAFF
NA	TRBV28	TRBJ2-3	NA	TGTGCCAGCAGTTCACAAGGGGCGGAGACAGATACGCAGTATTTT	CASSSQGAETDTQYF
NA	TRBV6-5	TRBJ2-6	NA	TGTGCCAGCACCAGGGGTGGCTCTGGGGCCAACGTCCTGACTTTC	CASTRGGSGANVLTF
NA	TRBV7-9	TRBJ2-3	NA	TGTGCCAGCAGCTCCCGGACTATAGATACGCAGTATTTT	CASSSRTIDTQYF
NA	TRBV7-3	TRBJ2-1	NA	TGTGCCAGCAGTTCAGGGTCAGGGGGGTACAATGAGCAGTTCTTC	CASSSGSGGYNEQFF
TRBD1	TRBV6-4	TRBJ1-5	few	TGTGCCACCCGACAGGGACCCAATCAGCCCCAGCATTTT	CATRQGPNQPQHF
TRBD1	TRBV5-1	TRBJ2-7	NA	TGCGCCAGCAGCTTGGCCCCACAGGGGAAGGATCTCTACGAGCAGTACTTC	CASSLAPQGKDLYEQYF
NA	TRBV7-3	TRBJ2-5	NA	TGTGCCAGCAGCTCCACTAGGCTAGAGACCCAGTACTTC	CASSSTRLETQYF
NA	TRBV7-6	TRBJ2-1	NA	TGTGCCAGCAGCCGAGATAATGAGCAGTTCTTC	CASSRDNEQFF
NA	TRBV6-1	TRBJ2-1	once	TGTGCCAGCAGACCAGCCGCGGCGGGGATCTATGAGCAGTTCTTC	CASRPAAAGIYEQFF